These T cell receptor beta chains were read from a single sample in a study of Graves' ophthalmopathy and Graves' hyperthyroidism. TCRdb used MiXCR to reprocess the multiplex PCR reads, holding one entry per CDR3 protein. The data show over a million distinct CDR3 sequences, with 35% to 45% seen just once and approximately 12% held by the top ten. The material sequenced was peripheral blood or thyroid tissue (not recorded which). These receptors came from an adult man with Graves' hyperthyroidism. The CDR3 runs from the conserved cysteine through the conserved F or W. The D gene is left open where the match is weak. Expanded clones get a size class; other rows say once, few or many, or leave the size out.

>TRBD1|many|TRBJ1-1|TRBV20-1
CSAKDRVVWNTEAFF
TGCAGTGCAAAGGACAGGGTCGTATGGAACACTGAAGCTTTCTTT
>TRBD2|NA|TRBJ2-6|TRBV7-8
CASSLGGRGGANVLTF
TGTGCCAGCAGCTTAGGCGGGAGGGGTGGGGCCAACGTCCTGACTTTC
>NA|few|TRBJ1-6|TRBV27
CASSYPGNGSPLHF
TGTGCCAGCAGTTACCCCGGGAACGGATCACCCCTCCACTTT
>NA|NA|TRBJ2-5|TRBV7-2
CASSLGTTSVETQYF
TGTGCCAGCAGCTTAGGGACTACCTCGGTAGAGACCCAGTACTTC
>NA|NA|TRBJ2-5|TRBV5-5
CASSSWGVAQTQYF
TGTGCCAGCAGTTCGTGGGGGGTGGCACAGACCCAGTACTTC
>TRBD1|many|TRBJ1-5|TRBV20-1
CSASPSGQGTNQPQHF
TGCAGTGCTAGCCCGTCGGGACAGGGAACTAATCAGCCCCAGCATTTT
>TRBD1|once|TRBJ2-7|TRBV29-1
CSVGIGTGGEQYF
TGCAGCGTTGGGATAGGGACAGGGGGCGAGCAGTACTTC
>TRBD1|many|TRBJ2-7|TRBV7-9
CASSHGQGIYF
TGTGCCAGCAGCCACGGACAGGGTATTTACTTC
>NA|many|TRBJ2-5|TRBV7-3
CASSSNRASETQYF
TGTGCCAGCAGCTCCAACAGGGCTTCGGAGACCCAGTACTTC
>TRBD1|NA|TRBJ2-7|TRBV2
CARRDRGAYEQYF
TGTGCTAGGCGGGACAGGGGGGCCTACGAGCAGTACTTC
>NA|NA|TRBJ1-5|TRBV7-2
CASSSTSSGGRNQPQHF
TGTGCCAGCAGCTCAACCTCCTCCGGGGGACGAAATCAGCCCCAGCATTTT
>TRBD1|many|TRBJ2-5|TRBV7-9
CASSLGTGGQETQYF
TGTGCCAGCAGCTTAGGGACAGGGGGCCAAGAGACCCAGTACTTC
>NA|NA|TRBJ2-5|TRBV10-3
CASSYGTGFQETQYF
TGTGCCAGCAGTTATGGCACAGGGTTCCAAGAGACCCAGTACTTC
>TRBD1|NA|TRBJ1-5|TRBV6-6
CASSFDQGASNQPQHF
TGTGCCAGCAGTTTTGACCAGGGGGCCAGCAATCAGCCCCAGCATTTT
>TRBD1|many|TRBJ2-5|TRBV5-8
CASSLVTGGGETQYF
TGTGCCAGCAGCTTGGTGACAGGGGGCGGAGAGACCCAGTACTTC
>NA|many|TRBJ1-5|TRBV19
CASSIRGNNQPQHF
TGTGCCAGTAGTATTCGGGGGAACAATCAGCCCCAGCATTTT
>NA|many|TRBJ1-3|TRBV13
CASSLVRANPIAGNTIYF
TGTGCCAGCAGCTTGGTAAGGGCGAACCCCATCGCTGGAAACACCATATATTTT
>NA|many|TRBJ1-4|TRBV7-6
CASSPLSVAEKLFF
TGTGCCAGCAGCCCCCTGAGTGTGGCTGAAAAACTGTTTTTT
>TRBD1|many|TRBJ2-7|TRBV7-9
CASSSPGQGEGEQYF
TGTGCCAGCAGCTCACCGGGACAGGGTGAAGGCGAGCAGTACTTC
>NA|many|TRBJ1-1|TRBV19
CASTTDRAFF
TGTGCCAGTACCACAGATCGAGCTTTCTTT
>NA|many|TRBJ2-5|TRBV24-1
CATSDFTDQETQYF
TGTGCCACCAGTGATTTTACGGACCAAGAGACCCAGTACTTC
>NA|NA|TRBJ1-1|TRBV9
CASSVGGGSTEAFF
TGTGCCAGCAGCGTGGGGGGGGGGAGCACTGAAGCTTTCTTT
>NA|many|TRBJ1-1|TRBV20-1
CSARRPPVNTEAFF
TGCAGTGCTAGGAGACCGCCGGTGAACACTGAAGCTTTCTTT
>NA|NA|TRBJ2-6|TRBV5-8
CASSLDGGGSPVLTF
TGTGCCAGCAGCTTAGATGGAGGGGGCTCTCCCGTCCTGACTTTC
>NA|many|TRBJ1-2|TRBV12-3/TRBV12-4
CASSPLVGGYTF
TGTGCCAGCAGTCCTCTTGTTGGTGGCTACACCTTC
>TRBD1|NA|TRBJ2-5|TRBV29-1
CSVSSTGGPETQYF
TGCAGCGTTTCCTCGACAGGGGGCCCAGAGACCCAGTACTTC